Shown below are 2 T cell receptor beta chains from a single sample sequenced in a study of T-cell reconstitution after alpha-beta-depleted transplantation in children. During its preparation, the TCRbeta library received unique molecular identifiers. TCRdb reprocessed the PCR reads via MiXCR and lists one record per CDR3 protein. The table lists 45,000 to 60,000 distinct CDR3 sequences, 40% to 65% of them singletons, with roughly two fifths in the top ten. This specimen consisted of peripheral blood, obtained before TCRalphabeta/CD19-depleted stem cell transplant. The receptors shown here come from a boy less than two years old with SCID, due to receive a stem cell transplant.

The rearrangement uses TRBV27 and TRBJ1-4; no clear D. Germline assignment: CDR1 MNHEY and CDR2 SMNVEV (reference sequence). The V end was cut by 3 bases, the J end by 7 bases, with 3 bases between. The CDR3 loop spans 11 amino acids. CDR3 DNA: TGTGCCAGCAGTTTCGGTGAAAAACTGTTTTTT. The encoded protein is CASSFGEKLFF.

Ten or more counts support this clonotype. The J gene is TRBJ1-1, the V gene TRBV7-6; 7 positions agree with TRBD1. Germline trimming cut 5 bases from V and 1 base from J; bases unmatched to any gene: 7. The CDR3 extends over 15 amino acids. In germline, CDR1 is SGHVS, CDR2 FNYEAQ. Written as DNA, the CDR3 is TGTGCCAGCAGCCCAGTAGGGACAGAGAACACTGAAGCTTTCTTT. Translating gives CASSPVGTENTEAFF.